These T cell receptor beta chains were read from a single sample in a study of beta chain features in type 1 diabetes. Repertoires were generated with immunoSEQ multiplex PCR, while TCRdb's copy carries only in-frame clones and drops some. Among a few hundred thousand clones listed, around 9.6% were seen once. The sequenced sample was central memory CD4+ T cells from blood. Source of these receptors: a man aged 25-45 years with type 1 diabetes. Both conserved end residues are part of each CDR3. Clone size is shown for a subset of rows, as once, few, many or a class of expanded clone.

j_call v_call clone_size cdr3_length cdr3_aa
TRBJ1-2 TRBV28 - 14 CASSLHDAPYGYTF
TRBJ2-6 TRBV19 - 16 CASRPRGLSGANVLTF
TRBJ2-2 TRBV30 many 14 CAWKRGPNTGELFF
TRBJ2-1 TRBV5-4 - 16 CASSDRLAGGYNEQFF
TRBJ2-2 TRBV5-1 - 14 CASSLIAAVGELFF
TRBJ2-3 TRBV27 few 14 CASSLRRGTDTQYF
TRBJ2-1 TRBV5-1 few 15 CASSRLGTEGNEQFF
TRBJ1-2 TRBV27 - 15 CASSLKPGEDYGYTF
TRBJ1-4 TRBV19 few 13 CASRGTGEEKLFF
TRBJ1-2 TRBV11-2 few 13 CASSFQENYGYTF
TRBJ2-1 TRBV29-1 - 15 CSVEAGAGGYNEQFF
TRBJ1-1 TRBV6-6 - 14 CASSYSRVDTEAFF
TRBJ2-6 TRBV27 many 15 CASSFKPSGANVLTF
TRBJ2-2 TRBV10-1 - 12 CASGLAPGELFF
TRBJ2-1 TRBV18 many 16 CASSPPRPGGGVEQFF
TRBJ1-1 TRBV28 few 14 CASTSTGKATEAFF
TRBJ2-7 TRBV5-5 - 14 CASSARDRAYEQYF
TRBJ1-1 TRBV7-2 once 13 CASSQIPGAEAFF
TRBJ2-7 TRBV27 many 15 CASSPDGINSYEQYF
TRBJ2-4 TRBV25-1 few 17 CASSDPGQELAKNIQYF
TRBJ2-7 TRBV27 - 16 CASSWTGTGGRYEQYF
TRBJ2-3 TRBV6-1 - 14 CASRGAGGLHTQYF
TRBJ2-3 TRBV10-3 - 14 CAIRRSGEVDTQYF
TRBJ1-1 TRBV27 few 12 CASSTTGGGNFF
TRBJ2-2 TRBV7-2 many 14 CASSYPGDTGELFF
TRBJ2-1 TRBV29-1 few 14 CSVLQGDGGNEQFF
TRBJ2-1 TRBV19 - 15 CASGKDRRYYNEQFF